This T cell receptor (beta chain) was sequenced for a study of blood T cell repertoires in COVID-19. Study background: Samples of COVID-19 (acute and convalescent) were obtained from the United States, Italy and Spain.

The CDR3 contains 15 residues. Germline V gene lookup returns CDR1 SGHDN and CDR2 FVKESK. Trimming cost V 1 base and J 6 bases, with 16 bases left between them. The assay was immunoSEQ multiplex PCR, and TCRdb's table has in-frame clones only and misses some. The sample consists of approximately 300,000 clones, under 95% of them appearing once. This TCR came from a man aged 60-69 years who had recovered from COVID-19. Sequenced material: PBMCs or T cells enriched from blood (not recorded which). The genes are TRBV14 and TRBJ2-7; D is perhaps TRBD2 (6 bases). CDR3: CASSQVERVGGEQYF. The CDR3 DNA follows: TGTGCCAGCAGCCAAGTCGAGCGGGTCGGGGGCGAGCAGTACTTC.